One T cell receptor (beta chain) is described in this entry. What it recognizes is unknown. Sequencing was performed with immunoSEQ multiplex PCR; in TCRdb, only in-frame clones are kept and a portion is missing. The data hold 28,000 or so clones, with around four fifths observed a single time. Antigen-specific CD4+ T cell clonotypes were called by their expansion after viral peptide-pool culture in ViraFEST. Subsequent to roughly 9 days of culture, CD4+ T cells were isolated. Each person got two doses of an mRNA SARS-CoV-2 vaccine, BNT162b2 or mRNA-1273. All vaccine recipients tested negative for nucleocapsid antibodies and had never contracted SARS-CoV-2 infection. Half of the medium was exchanged for IL-2 medium on both days 3 and 7. The data were taken from a study of vaccination effects on CD4 cells after COVID-19. The overall study: Post-vaccine draws lagged the second dose by a median of 72 days. Study results and caveats: Convalescent patients were scarce in the study, and it lacked early post-infection timepoints.

CDR1 is SGHNT and CDR2 is YYREEE in the germline V gene (reference sequence). J lost 3 bases, V lost 2 bases, and 4 bases had no gene match. The CDR3 sequence is 16 residues long. Sequencing used CD4+ T cells from PBMCs cultured with HCoV-NL63 spike peptides, obtained after COVID-19 vaccination. J is TRBJ2-5 and V is TRBV5-4, with 13 bases identical to TRBD2. The source of this sequence is a human donor who received a COVID-19 vaccine. CDR3 sequence (DNA): TGTGCCAGCAGCTTTGGGACTAGCGGGACCAAAGAGACCCAGTACTTC. Amino acids: CASSFGTSGTKETQYF.